This TCR beta chain was retrieved from a study of blood T cells in healthy people across ages. Caucasian individuals from Russia who were healthy and aged 6 to 90 acted as donors. Next came a second PCR, run for about 6 to 12 cycles, which used a sample-barcoded 5' primer along with a J-beta primer mix. All samples gave at least 2.5 million CDR3-containing paired-end reads. Using its own MiXCR run on the 5' RACE reads, TCRdb lists one record per CDR3 protein. The table shows 1.5 million to 2 million distinct CDR3 sequences, with around half occurring only once. Germline CDR1 and CDR2: LNHNV and YYDKDF (reference sequence). V dropped 0 bases and J dropped 3 bases, with 15 bases sitting between them. The CDR3 extends over 18 amino acids.

The sequenced sample was blood. This sequence was found in a woman in her thirties or forties in good health. The V and J genes are TRBV15 and TRBJ1-6; tentatively, D is TRBD1 (5 bases). The CDR3 DNA sequence: TGTGCCACCAGCAGAGATCCTGTCTGGCAGGGCTATAATTCACCCCTCCACTTT. Translating gives CATSRDPVWQGYNSPLHF.